What follows are 12 T cell receptor beta chains derived from one specimen sequenced in a study of blood T cell repertoires in COVID-19. Repertoires were generated with immunoSEQ multiplex PCR, while TCRdb's copy carries only in-frame clones and drops some. In the table there are about 250,000 clones, around 86% of which are singletons. Sequenced: peripheral blood. These receptors were collected from an elderly woman with COVID-19, enrolled during active disease.

The chain carries TRBV5-1 and TRBJ1-2, with D unclear. This CDR3 is built from 13 residues. Germline V gene lookup returns CDR1 SGHRS and CDR2 YFSETQ. With 6 bases removed from V and 8 bases from J, the gap between germline ends came to 17 bases. The CDR3 DNA follows: TGCGCCAGCAATGAAAGGTCGGCAGGAGGCTACACCTTC. Amino acids: CASNERSAGGYTF.

This clone has only one observation. The CDR3 spells CASSLEVGLNTEAFF. CDR3 nucleotide sequence: TGCGCCAGCAGCTTGGAAGTGGGGCTAAACACTGAAGCTTTCTTT. The chain uses TRBV5-1 and TRBJ1-1, with a weak D call TRBD1 (5 bases). From germline, CDR1 is SGHRS and CDR2 YFSETQ. This CDR3 has 15 residues. The V end lost 0 bases, the J end lost 2 bases, and 11 bases lay between the germline ends.

The chain combines TRBV10-3 with TRBJ1-2, with 11 bases lining up with TRBD1. Germline CDR1 ENHRY, CDR2 SYGVKD. The V gene end was trimmed by 3 bases and the J gene end by 5 bases; junction bases not matched to a gene: 11. The CDR3 runs 17 residues. The CDR3 sequence is CAISEGQGAFLTYGYTF. The CDR3 bases are TGTGCCATCAGTGAAGGACAGGGGGCATTTCTCACGTATGGCTACACCTTC.

This chain joins TRBV11-2 and TRBJ2-7, with D possibly matching TRBD2 (6 bases). This CDR3 has 13 residues. Trimming took off 5 bases at V and 6 bases at J, with 14 bases between the two ends. The germline gives CDR1 SGHAT, CDR2 FQNNGV. In DNA, the CDR3 is TGTGCCAGCAGCCTCGGGACTCCTTTCGAGCAGTACGTC. Amino acid sequence: CASSLGTPFEQYV.

In its sample, this clone was seen a few times. The chain carries TRBV19 and TRBJ1-1, with 11 bases that match TRBD1. Per germline, CDR1 LNHDA and CDR2 SQIVND (reference sequence). Unmatched junction bases numbered 8, after V lost 5 bases and J lost 0 bases. The CDR3 loop spans 17 amino acids. The CDR3 is CASSSGQGAFLNTEAFF. CDR3 coding DNA: TGTGCCAGTAGTTCCGGACAGGGGGCCTTTTTGAACACTGAAGCTTTCTTT.

The CDR3 sequence: CASSLTRTGKNIQYF. DNA for the CDR3: TGTGCCAGCAGCTTAACACGGACAGGAAAAAACATTCAGTACTTC. This chain connects TRBV7-9 to TRBJ2-4; 7 bases map to TRBD1. This CDR3 contains 15 residues. Germline values: CDR1 SEHNR, CDR2 FQNEAQ (reference sequence). The ends lost 2 bases at V and 4 bases at J; junction bases unmatched: 5.

The genes are TRBV19 and TRBJ1-2, with D unresolved. The V and J ends lost 5 bases and 2 bases respectively, with 18 bases between them. The germline V gene has CDR1 LNHDA and CDR2 SQIVND (reference sequence). CDR3 length: 16 amino acids. The CDR3 protein is CASSPPGRISNYGYTF. The CDR3 nucleotides are TGTGCCAGTAGTCCTCCCGGGAGGATCTCAAACTATGGCTACACCTTC.

This chain uses TRBV28 with TRBJ2-7; D may be TRBD2 (6 bases). Trimming took off 5 bases at V and 5 bases at J, with 19 bases between the two ends. Germline V CDR1 and CDR2: MDHEN, SYDVKM. The CDR3 extends over 15 amino acids. The CDR3 region is CASSPGGASTNEQYV. The CDR3 bases are TGTGCCAGCAGTCCCGGGGGTGCTAGTACTAACGAGCAGTACGTC.

The chain uses TRBV29-1 and TRBJ2-7; 12 bases are shared with TRBD2. The germline gives CDR1 SQVTM, CDR2 ANQGSEA. Trimming cost V 7 bases and J 3 bases; bases outside gene matches: 4. CDR3 length equals 13 residues. CDR3 DNA sequence: TGCAGCGGAACTAGCGGGGGGCTCTACGAGCAGTACTTC. Its protein product is CSGTSGGLYEQYF.

This clone was counted once. V gene TRBV18 combines with J gene TRBJ1-3; a possible D gene is TRBD1 (5 bases). The V end lost 6 bases, the J end lost 0 bases, and 12 bases lay between the germline ends. The germline CDR1 and CDR2 sequences are KGHSH and LQKENI. CDR3 length: 15 residues. The CDR3 DNA sequence: TGTGCCAGCTCCGCGGGGGTTTACTCTGGAAACACCATATATTTT. It is translated as CASSAGVYSGNTIYF.

V gene TRBV11-1 combines with J gene TRBJ1-2; D not resolved. Trimming stripped 5 bases from V and 5 bases from J, with 15 bases between. The CDR3 extends over 14 amino acids. Germline loops: CDR1 SGHAT, CDR2 FQDESV (reference sequence). CDR3 coding DNA: TGTGCCAGCAGCCCTAGCGGTGATATATATGGCTACACCTTC. This gives the protein CASSPSGDIYGYTF.

The rearrangement links TRBV30 to TRBJ1-6; the D gene is possibly TRBD1 (5 bases). Germline V gene data show CDR1 as GTSNPN and CDR2 as SVGIG (reference sequence). The CDR3 is made up of 12 amino acids. V shed 5 bases and J shed 9 bases, with 11 bases lying between them. DNA for the CDR3: TGTGCCTGGCATACAGGTAGTTCACCCCTCCACTTT. Translating it yields CAWHTGSSPLHF. Looking up the rest from reference TRBV30 and TRBJ1-6 gives the full variable domain: SQTIHQWPATLVQPVGSPLSLECTVEGTSNPNLYWYRQAAGRGLQLLFYSVGIGQISSEVPQNLSASRPQDRQFILSSKKLLLSDSGFYLCAWHTGSSPLHFGNGTRLTVT.